The rows below give T cell receptor beta chains drawn from one sample of a study of early T cells in non-severe SARS-CoV-2 infection. TCRdb reanalysed the 5' RACE reads using MiXCR and keeps one entry per CDR3 protein. The sample lists 85,000 to 100,000 distinct CDR3 sequences; around 10% were seen once. Sequences were derived from whole blood, sampled at baseline. The receptors here all came from an adult who was a healthcare worker with PCR-confirmed SARS-CoV-2 infection or an uninfected control (not recorded which). The CDR3 runs from the conserved cysteine through the conserved F or W. Fields, in order: clone size, D gene, J gene, V gene, CDR3 protein, CDR3 DNA. A D gene is named only where the DNA matches it firmly. The size field is filled for only some rows; it gives once, few, many or a size class.

NA | NA | TRBJ1-1 | TRBV20-1 | CSASNPGDTEAFF | TGCAGTGCTAGTAACCCGGGGGACACTGAAGCTTTCTTT
few | NA | TRBJ1-5 | TRBV24-1 | CATSDTRGRQPQHF | TGTGCCACCAGTGATACGCGGGGGCGTCAGCCCCAGCATTTT
many | TRBD2 | TRBJ2-3 | TRBV7-9 | CASSLDLAGGVADTQYF | TGTGCCAGCAGCTTAGATCTAGCGGGGGGTGTCGCAGATACGCAGTATTTT
few | TRBD1 | TRBJ1-6 | TRBV10-3 | CAISYSDRGLTPLHF | TGTGCCATCAGCTATTCGGACAGGGGGCTTACACCCCTCCACTTT
few | TRBD2 | TRBJ2-1 | TRBV20-1 | CSARAVAGVPNEQFF | TGCAGTGCTAGGGCGGTAGCGGGAGTCCCCAATGAGCAGTTCTTC
many | TRBD2 | TRBJ2-7 | TRBV6-1 | CASSGPGGRYEQYF | TGTGCCAGCAGTGGGCCGGGGGGAAGGTACGAGCAGTACTTC
few | TRBD1 | TRBJ1-3 | TRBV7-2 | CASSLDRGLGNTIYF | TGTGCCAGCAGCTTAGACAGGGGGCTCGGAAACACCATATATTTT
NA | NA | TRBJ2-1 | TRBV7-6 | CASSSGLTMSSYNEQFF | TGTGCCAGCAGCTCCGGACTGACAATGAGCTCCTACAATGAGCAGTTCTTC
NA | NA | TRBJ2-2 | TRBV7-2 | CASSPLGFGRGSTGELFF | TGTGCCAGCAGTCCCCTGGGGTTTGGAAGGGGTTCCACCGGGGAGCTGTTTTTT
NA | NA | TRBJ2-3 | TRBV12-3/TRBV12-4 | CASSGRPPTQYF | TGTGCCAGCAGTGGGCGGCCCCCTACGCAGTATTTT
NA | NA | TRBJ2-3 | TRBV21-1 | CASSRSRNPVTDTQYF | TGTGCCAGCAGCAGGAGCCGGAACCCGGTCACAGATACGCAGTATTTT
few | NA | TRBJ1-2 | TRBV5-1 | CASSLQGPLDGYTF | TGCGCCAGCAGCTTACAGGGACCTCTCGATGGCTACACCTTC
NA | TRBD2 | TRBJ2-5 | TRBV5-5 | CASSSLAGHQETQYF | TGTGCCAGCAGCTCACTAGCGGGCCACCAAGAGACCCAGTACTTC
many | TRBD2 | TRBJ2-2 | TRBV11-2 | CASNSGGFRTGELFF | TGTGCCAGCAACTCGGGGGGGTTTCGCACCGGGGAGCTGTTTTTT
many | NA | TRBJ2-1 | TRBV20-1 | CSAGRYENEQFF | TGCAGTGCTGGACGATATGAAAATGAGCAGTTCTTC
NA | NA | TRBJ1-2 | TRBV7-8 | CASSLAVFGGQGLDYYGYTF | TGTGCCAGCAGCTTAGCGGTGTTCGGTGGCCAGGGATTAGATTACTATGGCTACACCTTC
few | TRBD1 | TRBJ1-1 | TRBV13 | CASSRGTGVTEAFF | TGTGCCAGCAGCAGGGGGACAGGGGTCACTGAAGCTTTCTTT
few | NA | TRBJ1-4 | TRBV12-2 | CASRLARPDRDNEKLFF | TGTGCAAGTCGCTTAGCGAGGCCCGACAGGGATAATGAAAAACTGTTTTTT
NA | NA | TRBJ1-2 | TRBV19 | CASSSGALRGYGYTF | TGTGCCAGTAGTTCTGGGGCCCTACGGGGGTATGGCTACACCTTC
few | NA | TRBJ2-1 | TRBV3-1 | CASSPELVAEQFF | TGTGCCAGCAGCCCCGAGTTGGTAGCTGAGCAGTTCTTC
few | TRBD1 | TRBJ1-2 | TRBV20-1 | CSAWDRGRYGYTF | TGCAGTGCTTGGGACAGGGGGCGATATGGCTACACCTTC
many | NA | TRBJ2-3 | TRBV13 | CASSQSLNTQYF | TGTGCCAGCAGCCAAAGTCTTAATACGCAGTATTTT
NA | NA | TRBJ2-6 | TRBV12-3/TRBV12-4 | CASSFLGSGANVLTF | TGTGCCAGCAGTTTCTTAGGATCTGGGGCCAACGTCCTGACTTTC
NA | NA | TRBJ2-2 | TRBV6-5 | CASSYSQTNTGELFF | TGTGCCAGCAGTTACAGCCAGACCAACACCGGGGAGCTGTTTTTT
many | TRBD2 | TRBJ2-3 | TRBV6-6 | CASTQGGASTDTQYF | TGTGCCAGCACCCAGGGAGGGGCTAGCACAGATACGCAGTATTTT
few | TRBD2 | TRBJ2-1 | TRBV2 | CASSLGGGSAHEQFF | TGTGCCAGCAGCCTGGGGGGAGGGAGTGCCCATGAGCAGTTCTTC
NA | TRBD2 | TRBJ2-1 | TRBV18 | CASFPGLAGGIYNEQFF | TGTGCCAGCTTCCCGGGACTAGCGGGAGGGATCTACAATGAGCAGTTCTTC
many | NA | TRBJ2-6 | TRBV5-5 | CASSSEPGANVLTF | TGTGCCAGCAGCTCAGAGCCTGGGGCCAACGTCCTGACTTTC
few | NA | TRBJ1-2 | TRBV5-4 | CASSSSYRDNYGYTF | TGTGCCAGCAGCTCCTCATACAGGGATAACTATGGCTACACCTTC
few | NA | TRBJ2-7 | TRBV19 | CASSIEYSSYEQYF | TGTGCCAGTAGTATAGAATACAGCTCCTACGAGCAGTACTTC
NA | NA | TRBJ1-4 | TRBV5-1 | CASSRGRATNEKLFF | TGCGCCAGCAGCCGGGGACGGGCAACTAATGAAAAACTGTTTTTT
many | NA | TRBJ1-3 | TRBV6-6 | CASSTRTAKDSGNTIYF | TGTGCCAGCAGTACCAGGACAGCCAAAGACTCTGGAAACACCATATATTTT
NA | NA | TRBJ2-7 | TRBV29-1 | CSVGTDNYEQYF | TGCAGCGTTGGGACAGATAACTACGAGCAGTACTTC
many | NA | TRBJ1-1 | TRBV12-3/TRBV12-4 | CASSSGQLEAFF | TGTGCCAGCAGTTCCGGACAGTTAGAAGCTTTCTTT
many | NA | TRBJ1-1 | TRBV4-2 | CASSQDGTNTEAFF | TGTGCCAGCAGCCAAGATGGGACGAACACTGAAGCTTTCTTT